Reported below is one T cell receptor beta chain. The sample originates from a study of cytomegalovirus exposure and HLA in healthy donors. The V gene lost 2 bases and the J gene lost 0 bases, with 10 bases spanning the gap. Germline V gene sequence: CDR1 MDHEN, CDR2 SYDVKM. This CDR3 has 16 residues. The PCR had 60 Vbeta and 13 Jbeta primers. Clones were sequenced by immunoSEQ multiplex PCR, and TCRdb holds only the in-frame ones, with some missing. This table has 170,000 or so clones, 77% appearing once. The material sequenced was PBMCs. The receptor comes from a young woman in good health and CMV-seropositive. This sequence joins TRBV28 and TRBJ1-4, with D maybe TRBD1 (5 bases). The CDR3 loop is CASSLPRDPTNEKLFF. CDR3 sequence (DNA): TGTGCCAGCAGTTTACCCAGGGATCCAACTAATGAAAAACTGTTTTTT.